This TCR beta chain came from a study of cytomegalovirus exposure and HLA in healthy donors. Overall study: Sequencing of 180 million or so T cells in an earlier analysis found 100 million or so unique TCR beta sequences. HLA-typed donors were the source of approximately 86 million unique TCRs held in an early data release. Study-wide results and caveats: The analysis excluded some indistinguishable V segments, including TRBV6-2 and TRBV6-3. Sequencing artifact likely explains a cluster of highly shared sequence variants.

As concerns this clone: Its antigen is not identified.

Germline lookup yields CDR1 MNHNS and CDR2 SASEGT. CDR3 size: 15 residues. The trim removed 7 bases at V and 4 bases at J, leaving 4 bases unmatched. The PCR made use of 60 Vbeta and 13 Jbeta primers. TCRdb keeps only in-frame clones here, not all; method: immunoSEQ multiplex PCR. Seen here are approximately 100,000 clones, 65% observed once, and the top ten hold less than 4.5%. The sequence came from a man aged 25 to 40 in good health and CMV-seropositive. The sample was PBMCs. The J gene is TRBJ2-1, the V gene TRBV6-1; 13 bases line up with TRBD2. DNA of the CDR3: TGTGCCAGCATACTAGCGGGGGGGTTTTACAATGAGCAGTTCTTC. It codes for CASILAGGFYNEQFF.